This TCR beta chain was retrieved from a study of shared clonotypes between healthy human individuals. CD45RO negativity and positive selection for CCR7 defined naive CD8 cells, a population that excluded terminally differentiated effector memory CD45RA+ cells. Clones were read by immunoSEQ multiplex PCR, and TCRdb kept only the in-frame ones, dropping some. The top ten hold more than 1.5% of the sample, which has about 2.1 million clones, about 94% seen once. CDR1 is SGHAT, CDR2 FQNNGV, per germline. The CDR3 is made up of 14 amino acids. Trimming left V 3 bases short and J 6 bases short, with 11 bases between.

Sequencing was carried out using naive CD8+ T cells from PBMCs. The clonotype was recovered from a young man in good health. Some clones in this sample may be carry-over from other donors' samples. The rearrangement links TRBV11-2 to TRBJ2-2; D possibly corresponds to TRBD1 (6 bases). The CDR3 sequence: CASSFGGYAGELFF. The CDR3 DNA reads as TGTGCCAGCAGCTTTGGGGGCTACGCCGGGGAGCTGTTTTTT.